Shown below are 12 T cell receptor beta chains from a single sample sequenced in a study of technical replicates of blood from a handful of donors (dated by TCRdb to about 2017). Libraries were prepared through the immunoSEQ multiplex PCR assay. This is the immuneACCESS table as TCRdb keeps it, with only in-frame sequences that have V and J called. A part of the clones is gone; compared with another copy, unresolved V genes explain less than half, and the rest is unexplained. A total of about 97,000 clones appear in this sample, just under 95% of them only once. The top ten constitute about 0.35% of the sample. Specimen: T cells isolated from PBMCs. The receptors derive from a human donor in good health.

The rearrangement uses TRBV4-1 and TRBJ1-6; D gene uncertain. The CDR3 is 13 amino acids. V lost 0 bases, J lost 10 bases, and 7 bases lay in between. The germline gives CDR1 MGHRA, CDR2 YSYEKL. This chain's CDR3 is CASSQDLRSPLHF. Here the CDR3 DNA reads TGCGCCAGCAGCCAAGACTTGCGATCACCCCTCCACTTT.

V and J are TRBV6-5 and TRBJ1-1; D is undetermined. The germline V gene has CDR1 MNHEY and CDR2 SVGAGI. The CDR3 is 15 residues long. Trimming removed 2 bases from V and 1 base from J, with 11 bases in between. The CDR3 here is CASSYTPNGNTEAFF. The CDR3 region has the DNA TGTGCCAGCAGTTACACTCCAAATGGGAACACTGAAGCTTTCTTT.

This chain links TRBV30 with TRBJ1-4; no clear D gene. CDR3 size: 13 residues. V lost 2 bases, J lost 5 bases, and 9 bases lay in between. Germline V lookup: CDR1 GTSNPN, CDR2 SVGIG (reference sequence). This chain's CDR3 is CAWSSGWNEKLFF. The CDR3 nucleotides are TGTGCCTGGAGTAGCGGGTGGAATGAAAAACTGTTTTTT.

This chain uses TRBV30 with TRBJ1-6; perhaps TRBD1 as D (5 bases). This CDR3 is 14 amino acids long. The ends were cut back, 4 bases at V and 6 bases at J, with 13 bases in the middle. Germline V gene data show CDR1 as GTSNPN and CDR2 as SVGIG (reference sequence). The CDR3 reads CAWIRTGGNSPLHF. The CDR3 coding sequence is TGTGCCTGGATTAGGACGGGGGGTAATTCACCCCTCCACTTT.

The rearrangement joins TRBV6-5 to TRBJ1-1; D might be TRBD1 (5 bases). V lost 6 bases and J lost 2, with 10 bases in between. Germline-derived CDR1 and CDR2 are MNHEY and SVGAGI. The CDR3 contains 13 residues. CDR3 in amino acids: CASRPGLNTEAFF. The CDR3 nucleotides are TGTGCCAGCAGGCCGGGACTTAACACTGAAGCTTTCTTT.

The chain links TRBV6-6 to TRBJ2-3; perhaps TRBD2 as D (5 bases). Germline V gene lookup returns CDR1 MNHNY and CDR2 SVGAGI (reference sequence). V lost 7 bases and J 1 base, leaving 15 bases between the germline ends. The length of the CDR3 is 15 residues. Written as DNA, the CDR3 is TGTGCCAGCATCCCAGGACTCGGAGGCACAGATACGCAGTATTTT. It is translated as CASIPGLGGTDTQYF.

The rearrangement joins TRBV11-3 to TRBJ2-1; D might be TRBD1 (5 bases). V dropped 4 bases and J dropped 0 bases, with 10 bases sitting between them. This CDR3 has 15 amino acids. Germline values: CDR1 SGHNT, CDR2 YENEEA. CDR3 amino acids: CASSYGASSYNEQFF. The CDR3 DNA is TGTGCCAGCAGCTATGGGGCCAGCTCCTACAATGAGCAGTTCTTC.

J is TRBJ2-3 and V is TRBV6-4, with D hard to call. The CDR3 is 14 amino acids. CDR1 is MRHNA, CDR2 SNTAGT, per germline. Deletions cut 0 bases from V and 6 bases from J, with 10 bases between. CDR3 residues: CASSDSRKSDTQYF. For the CDR3, the DNA is TGTGCCAGCAGTGACTCCCGTAAGAGCGATACGCAGTATTTT.

The chain couples TRBV5-4 to TRBJ1-1; D remains ambiguous. The CDR3 is 14 residues long. V lost 2 bases and J lost 7, with 15 bases in between. Germline CDR1 and CDR2: SGHNT and YYREEE (reference sequence). The CDR3 here is CASSLPGSRSEAFF. DNA for the CDR3: TGTGCCAGCAGCTTACCGGGGTCCAGGAGTGAAGCTTTCTTT. The whole variable domain, filled in from reference TRBV5-4 and TRBJ1-1, reads ETGVTQSPTHLIKTRGQQVTLRCSSQSGHNTVSWYQQALGQGPQFIFQYYREEENGRGNFPPRFSGLQFPNYSSELNVNALELDDSALYLCASSLPGSRSEAFFGQGTRLTVV.

In regard to this clone: This CDR3 is also generated by other DNA sequences in the sample. The V call is TRBV9, the J call TRBJ2-7; 8 nucleotides agree with TRBD1. Germline loops: CDR1 SGDLS, CDR2 YYNGEE. V lost 2 bases to trimming and J lost 2 bases; unmatched junction nucleotides: 3. The CDR3 extends over 14 amino acids. The CDR3 sequence is CASSVGQDTYEQYF. The CDR3 DNA reads TGTGCCAGCAGCGTGGGACAGGACACCTACGAGCAGTACTTC.

The chain is built from TRBV1 and TRBJ2-1; TRBD1 was called by the table and not checked on the DNA. TRBV1 is noted as a pseudogene. The CDR3 is 15 residues long. This chain's CDR3 is CTSRRQGSWENEQFF. DNA of the CDR3: TGCACCAGCAGGAGACAGGGTAGCTGGGAAAATGAGCAGTTCTTC.

The V call is TRBV27, the J call TRBJ2-7, with 10 bases matching TRBD2. CDR1 is MNHEY and CDR2 is SMNVEV in the germline V gene (reference sequence). V lost 2 bases to trimming and J lost 6 bases; unmatched junction nucleotides: 10. CDR3 size: 16 residues. CDR3 loop: CASSLKAASGRGEQYF. For the CDR3, the DNA is TGTGCCAGCAGTTTAAAGGCGGCTAGCGGGAGAGGCGAGCAGTACTTC.